Listed below are T cell receptor beta chains from one sample, sequenced in a study of control samples from healthy donors and cancer patients. Generated by immunoSEQ multiplex PCR, the TCRdb table keeps only in-frame clones and is missing some. The sample carries roughly 200,000 clones, about 89% recorded once. Sequencing was performed on blood. These receptors originate from a man aged 25 to 45 in good health. Each CDR3 is given without its conserved first and last residue. The order of the fields is V gene, J gene, clone size, CDR3 protein. Some rows have no size entry. The others give once, few or many, or a class for an expanded clone.

TRBV7-9,TRBJ2-4,-,ASSFFERGKNIQY
TRBV6-5,TRBJ1-1,-,ASTSGGAEAF
TRBV12-5,TRBJ1-1,-,ASGLGGDTEAF
TRBV7-9,TRBJ1-4,-,ASSLDRGIREKLF
TRBV7-8,TRBJ1-5,-,ASSPNREIQPQH
TRBV5-4,TRBJ2-1,-,ASSLAVEGAEQF
TRBV19,TRBJ2-1,-,ASSIYGGGNEQF
TRBV21-1,TRBJ1-1,-,ASSKAPSVGRTSSAF
TRBV4-1,TRBJ1-3,-,ASSQEGTSGNTIY
TRBV27,TRBJ1-4,-,ASSTGTGGVEKLF
TRBV5-1,TRBJ1-2,-,ASRPGTGLDGYT
TRBV6-1,TRBJ2-7,-,ASSEFGFSSYEQY
TRBV15,TRBJ2-1,-,ATSRDRGYSEQF
TRBV6-5,TRBJ2-1,few,ASSPRQKRYNEQF
TRBV24-1,TRBJ2-7,-,ATHLTRGPGWVDEQY
TRBV7-9,TRBJ1-2,-,ASSLDIVKGDGYT
TRBV27,TRBJ1-5,-,ASSRRDSPRLLQH
TRBV5-1,TRBJ2-7,-,ASSFGQGAGGNEQY
TRBV2,TRBJ1-2,-,ASSEVRKMSPGDYGYT
TRBV18,TRBJ2-2,-,ASSPPPLPGQTNTGELF
TRBV25-1,TRBJ2-7,-,ASSADLGLAGGHEQY
TRBV6-1,TRBJ1-5,-,ASSERRTTINSNQPQH
TRBV3-1/TRBV3-2,TRBJ1-2,few,ASSQETTVRKGYT
TRBV14,TRBJ1-2,-,ASSQAGRSLLNYGYT
TRBV11-2,TRBJ2-3,-,ASSLERDRTDTQY
TRBV9,TRBJ1-1,-,ASSVRGFATEAF
TRBV19,TRBJ1-6,-,ASSIPGGNSPLH
TRBV11-3,TRBJ2-1,-,ASSLDHSAGTSYNEQF
TRBV6-4,TRBJ2-1,-,ASSDLPRGEQF
TRBV6-4,TRBJ2-1,-,ASSDLDSNEQF
TRBV4-1,TRBJ1-6,once,ASSQRFGDGSPLH
TRBV7-9,TRBJ2-2,-,ASSPGPTADTGELF
TRBV19,TRBJ2-3,-,ASSIDGGDTQY
TRBV6-5,TRBJ2-2,-,ASSPLWREAGELF
TRBV28,TRBJ2-2,-,ASSTPQGRSLNTGELF
TRBV4-1,TRBJ1-1,-,ASSLGQSYTEAF
TRBV3-1/TRBV3-2,TRBJ2-7,few,ASSQGYEQY
TRBV24-1,TRBJ1-4,-,ATSDRGGANEKLF
TRBV6-5,TRBJ1-1,-,ASTSKRGLNTEAF
TRBV4-2,TRBJ1-2,-,ASSQDDKANYGYT
TRBV5-8,TRBJ1-5,-,ASSLAWDRGGMGNQPQH
TRBV9,TRBJ2-3,-,ASSVRGGRTDTQY
TRBV4-1,TRBJ1-3,-,ASSQDRNTIY
TRBV5-1,TRBJ2-1,-,ASSSRTGRDEQF
TRBV11-3,TRBJ1-1,-,ASSLDPDTEAF
TRBV30,TRBJ2-3,-,AWTPLVGGQDTQY
TRBV5-8,TRBJ2-7,-,ASSVTTGAYEQY
TRBV6-6,TRBJ1-6,-,ASSTAGLRDSPLH
TRBV24-1,TRBJ1-2,once,ATGQGNYGYT
TRBV19,TRBJ1-2,-,ASRGRGRQDYGYT
TRBV30,TRBJ2-2,-,AGGGRAETGELF
TRBV15,TRBJ1-4,-,ATSSNRGPNEKLF
TRBV9,TRBJ2-1,-,ASSQPGQGVSEQF
TRBV7-8,TRBJ2-7,-,ASSPRSTGTGFFEQY
TRBV5-1,TRBJ2-4,-,ASSTGLAAKNIQY
TRBV5-1,TRBJ1-1,-,ASSLGTTEAF
TRBV27,TRBJ2-7,-,ASSFASSYEQY
TRBV6-1,TRBJ1-2,-,ASSERDRAGYT
TRBV7-9,TRBJ1-6,-,ASSLPDSPLH